What follows are 27 T cell receptor beta chains derived from one specimen sequenced in a study of T cells in Graves' hyperthyroidism and ophthalmopathy. The investigators amplified TCR beta CDR3 regions from RNA transcripts. Initially, a first-round RT-PCR of the TCR CDR3 employed the HTBI primer set. Using its own MiXCR run on the multiplex PCR reads, TCRdb lists one record per CDR3 protein. The table shows a few hundred thousand distinct CDR3 sequences, with about 13% occurring only once. The sample consisted of blood. These receptors were collected from a woman aged 40 to 49 with Graves' ophthalmopathy.

CDR3 DNA: TGTGCCAGCAGCTTGGAGACTTCCAACACTGAAGCTTTCTTT. Translating gives CASSLETSNTEAFF. V usage is TRBV7-9 and J usage is TRBJ1-1; D is unclear. In germline, CDR1 is SEHNR, CDR2 FQNEAQ (reference sequence). The ends were cut back, 3 bases at V and 2 bases at J, with 10 bases in the middle. The CDR3 is 14 amino acids.

This chain joins TRBV12-3 or TRBV12-4 and TRBJ2-1; 14 nucleotides agree with TRBD2. The V and J ends lost 8 bases and 3 bases, in that order; junction bases with no gene match: 9. The CDR3 totals 17 residues. The CDR3 region has the DNA TGTGCCAGCGCTCGGACTAGCGGGAGGTACTACTACAATGAGCAGTTCTTC. It encodes CASARTSGRYYYNEQFF.

This clonotype was seen ten or more times. The V gene is TRBV7-8, the J gene TRBJ2-1; 11 bases agree with TRBD2. Germline-derived CDR1 and CDR2 are SGHVS and FQNEAQ. CDR3 length: 18 residues. Germline trimming cut 5 bases from V and 2 bases from J; bases unmatched to any gene: 11. CDR3 protein: CASSARGRSGGAYNEQFF. The DNA for the CDR3 is TGTGCCAGCAGCGCAAGGGGACGTAGCGGGGGGGCCTACAATGAGCAGTTCTTC.

The chain carries TRBV18 and TRBJ1-1, with 7 bases that match TRBD1. The length of the CDR3 is 15 residues. The V and J ends lost 3 bases and 1 base, in that order; junction bases with no gene match: 5. Germline V gene sequence: CDR1 KGHSH, CDR2 LQKENI. The CDR3 here is CASSPPDRPNTEAFF. In DNA form, the CDR3 reads TGTGCCAGCTCACCCCCGGACAGGCCGAACACTGAAGCTTTCTTT.

This clonotype was counted a few times. The chain joins TRBV9 to TRBJ2-1, with 8 bases lining up with TRBD2. Germline V gene data show CDR1 as SGDLS and CDR2 as YYNGEE. The CDR3 runs 16 residues. Losses at the gene ends were 4 bases for V and 1 base for J; bases not matched to a gene: 7. CDR3 sequence (DNA): TGTGCCAGCAGCCCCTTAGCGGGAAGGTCCTACAATGAGCAGTTCTTC. Its protein is CASSPLAGRSYNEQFF.

The sample holds many counts of this clonotype. The V gene is TRBV12-5, the J gene TRBJ1-3; TRBD1 might be the D (5 bases). The V gene lost 6 bases and the J gene lost 0 bases, with 15 bases spanning the gap. Per the germline V gene, CDR1 is LGHNT and CDR2 is FRNRAP. The length of the CDR3 is 16 residues. The CDR3 nucleotides are TGTGCTAGTGGCTCTAACCGGGACGGCTCTGGAAACACCATATATTTT. As protein: CASGSNRDGSGNTIYF.

The rearrangement joins TRBV4-1 to TRBJ1-6; D may be TRBD1 (5 bases). Germline lookup yields CDR1 MGHRA and CDR2 YSYEKL. The ends were cut back, 4 bases at V and 9 bases at J, with 22 bases in the middle. The CDR3 is made up of 17 amino acids. The CDR3 sequence: CASSRGMAAIGGSPLHF. Written as DNA, the CDR3 is TGCGCCAGCAGCCGGGGGATGGCTGCGATCGGTGGTTCACCCCTCCACTTT.

This clonotype was seen ten or more times. The chain is built from TRBV28 and TRBJ2-7; TRBD2 agrees at 9 bases. CDR3 size: 13 residues. Germline V CDR1 and CDR2: MDHEN, SYDVKM. V lost 6 bases to trimming and J lost 4 bases; unmatched junction nucleotides: 4. The CDR3 protein is CASRAGGPYEQYF. CDR3 sequence (DNA): TGTGCCAGCAGGGCGGGAGGGCCTTACGAGCAGTACTTC.

This clonotype was observed at least ten times. The V call is TRBV7-8, the J call TRBJ1-4; D gene unclear. Germline assignment: CDR1 SGHVS and CDR2 FQNEAQ. Trimming took off 3 bases at V and 5 bases at J, with 16 bases between the two ends. The CDR3 runs 16 residues. The CDR3 sequence: CASSLWEGILNEKLFF. In DNA, the CDR3 is TGTGCCAGCAGCTTGTGGGAAGGAATTCTCAATGAAAAACTGTTTTTT. The complete variable domain, with remaining parts taken from reference TRBV7-8 and TRBJ1-4, reads GAGVSQSPRYKVAKRGQDVALRCDPISGHVSLFWYQQALGQGPEFLTYFQNEAQLDKSGLPSDRFFAERPEGSVSTLKIQRTQQEDSAVYLCASSLWEGILNEKLFFGSGTQLSVL.

CDR3 amino acids: CASSQDGYGYTF. The CDR3 DNA follows: TGCGCCAGCAGCCAAGATGGATATGGCTACACCTTC. This sequence joins TRBV4-1 and TRBJ1-2; D unclear. V was pared by 0 bases and J by 5 bases, with 4 bases between. The CDR3 is 12 residues long. CDR1 and CDR2 (germline): MGHRA, YSYEKL.

The chain carries TRBV10-1 and TRBJ2-4; D uncertain. The CDR3 runs 16 residues. From germline, CDR1 is WNHNN and CDR2 SYGVQD (reference sequence). Between the trimmed V and J ends, which lost 3 bases and 0 bases, there was a span of 12 bases. This chain's CDR3 is CASSDPSELAKNIQYF. The CDR3 DNA is TGCGCCAGCAGTGATCCGTCGGAGTTAGCCAAAAACATTCAGTACTTC.

This chain joins TRBV19 and TRBJ1-4; D remains unclear. Trimming took 0 bases from V and 8 from J, leaving 13 bases between them. Germline V gene sequence: CDR1 LNHDA, CDR2 SQIVND (reference sequence). The CDR3 sequence is 15 residues long. CDR3 sequence (DNA): TGTGCCAGTAGTATAGATTTAGAGGTTGGCGAAAAACTGTTTTTT. It is translated as CASSIDLEVGEKLFF.

Many counts were recorded for this clonotype. The chain links TRBV5-5 to TRBJ2-7; D possibly corresponds to TRBD2 (5 bases). The CDR3 spans 15 residues. V lost 1 base and J lost 0, with 11 bases in between. Germline V gene lookup returns CDR1 SGHKS and CDR2 YYEKEE (reference sequence). The CDR3 reads CASSLLPGSSYEQYF. CDR3 nucleotides: TGTGCCAGCAGCTTGTTGCCTGGGAGCTCCTACGAGCAGTACTTC.

The V call is TRBV5-1, the J call TRBJ2-7, with TRBD1 as a possible D gene (5 bases). The CDR3 covers 13 residues. Trimming left V 4 bases short and J 3 bases short, with 11 bases between. CDR1 is SGHRS, CDR2 YFSETQ, per germline. The CDR3 bases are TGCGCCAGCAGCGAGACAGAGATCTACGAGCAGTACTTC. It translates to CASSETEIYEQYF. Looking up the rest from reference TRBV5-1 and TRBJ2-7 gives the full variable domain: KAGVTQTPRYLIKTRGQQVTLSCSPISGHRSVSWYQQTPGQGLQFLFEYFSETQRNKGNFPGRFSGRQFSNSRSEMNVSTLELGDSALYLCASSETEIYEQYFGPGTRLTVT.

V usage is TRBV4-2 and J usage is TRBJ2-2; possibly TRBD2 for D (5 bases). Trimming took 4 bases from V and 0 from J, leaving 9 bases between them. CDR1 is LGHNA, CDR2 YNFKEQ, per germline. The CDR3 covers 15 residues. The chain's CDR3 is CASSPAVANTGELFF. In nucleotides, the CDR3 is TGTGCCAGCAGCCCAGCGGTCGCGAACACCGGGGAGCTGTTTTTT.

This clonotype appeared once. The CDR3 nucleotides read TGTGCCAGTAGTATAGGATCCCGGGCCGAGCAGTACTTC. Amino acids: CASSIGSRAEQYF. This chain connects TRBV19 to TRBJ2-7, with D unresolved. The CDR3 is 13 residues long. Germline V gene data show CDR1 as LNHDA and CDR2 as SQIVND (reference sequence). Trimming took 1 base from V and 6 from J, leaving 10 bases between them.

Only a few counts were recorded for this clonotype. A much larger clone sits a single nucleotide away, making a read error possible. The J gene is TRBJ2-7, the V gene TRBV6-2 or TRBV6-3; D remains ambiguous. The CDR3 contains 12 residues. In germline, CDR1 is MNHEY, CDR2 SVGEGT. V dropped 7 bases and J dropped 4 bases, with 11 bases sitting between them. CDR3 nucleotides: TGTGCCAGCATCTCAATGTCTTACGAGCAGTACTTC. The encoded protein is CASISMSYEQYF.

As for this clonotype: This may come from a read error, since a much larger clone is one base off. The CDR3 bases are TGTGCCAGCAGTGCAAACATGGGTTTTAATGAGCAGTTCTTC. Protein: CASSANMGFNEQFF. J is TRBJ2-1 and V is TRBV6-1; D is unclear. The CDR3 totals 14 residues. With 4 bases removed from V and 7 bases from J, the gap between germline ends came to 14 bases. Per the germline V gene, CDR1 is MNHNS and CDR2 is SASEGT.

This clonotype has more than one count but fewer than ten. The chain joins TRBV20-1 to TRBJ2-1; 9 positions match TRBD1. Germline V lookup: CDR1 DFQATT, CDR2 SNEGSKA (reference sequence). V was clipped by 0 bases and J by 6 bases; unmatched bases: 9. CDR3 length: 16 amino acids. The CDR3 sequence is CSARDPGTGSANEQFF. In DNA, the CDR3 is TGCAGTGCTAGAGATCCCGGGACAGGGTCTGCCAATGAGCAGTTCTTC.

The chain combines TRBV15 with TRBJ1-6; D gene unclear. Germline loops: CDR1 LNHNV, CDR2 YYDKDF (reference sequence). The V and J ends lost 0 bases and 4 bases respectively, with 10 bases between them. This CDR3 contains 16 residues. DNA of the CDR3: TGTGCCACCAGCAGAGATATCACGGCTTATAATTCACCCCTCCACTTT. It yields the protein CATSRDITAYNSPLHF.

Worth noting for this clonotype: A much larger clone lies one base from this, so it may be a read error. This chain joins TRBV28 and TRBJ2-7; D is possibly TRBD1 or TRBD2 (5 bases each). This CDR3 spans 13 amino acids. The germline CDR1 and CDR2 sequences are MDHEN and SYDVKM. The CDR3 loop reads CVIYHRGKYEQYF. The CDR3 DNA reads TGTGTCATCTACCACCGGGGCAAATACGAGCAGTACTTC. The full variable domain, rest sourced from reference TRBV28 and TRBJ2-7, is DVKVTQSSRYLVKRTGEKVFLECVQDMDHENMFWYRQDPGLGLRLIYFSYDVKMKEKGDIPEGYSVSREKKERFSLILESASTNQTSMYLCVIYHRGKYEQYFGPGTRLTVT.

This clonotype was detected many times. The chain employs TRBV27 and TRBJ2-7; no clear D. V lost 6 bases, J lost 5 bases, and 20 bases lay in between. Germline loops: CDR1 MNHEY, CDR2 SMNVEV (reference sequence). This CDR3 is built from 15 residues. As DNA, the CDR3 is TGTGCCAGCAGCCTACGGTCCCGTGCAGCTCACGAGCAGTACTTC. Translation: CASSLRSRAAHEQYF.

This clonotype was seen more than once but under ten times. The V gene is TRBV11-2, the J gene TRBJ2-5; D unresolved. CDR1 and CDR2 (germline): SGHAT, FQNNGV. The CDR3 has 16 residues. V gave up 2 bases and J gave up 2 bases, with 15 bases separating them. CDR3 sequence reads: CASSLRQTNIQETQYF. The CDR3 nucleotides are TGTGCCAGCAGCTTAAGGCAGACAAACATACAAGAGACCCAGTACTTC.

CDR3 sequence (DNA): TGTGCCTGGTCCCCTTATGGCCCCTACACCTTC. Protein: CAWSPYGPYTF. The rearrangement links TRBV30 to TRBJ1-2; no clear D. V lost 5 bases to trimming and J lost 10 bases, with 14 bases between them. This CDR3 is 11 amino acids long. The V gene's germline CDR1 is GTSNPN and CDR2 SVGIG (reference sequence).

Many counts were recorded for this clonotype. V is TRBV19 and J is TRBJ2-5, with a weak D call TRBD1 (6 bases). The germline V gene has CDR1 LNHDA and CDR2 SQIVND (reference sequence). The length of the CDR3 is 13 residues. Trimming stripped 3 bases from V and 3 bases from J, with 8 bases between. In DNA form, the CDR3 reads TGTGCCAGTAGTATCCCAGGGGAAGAGACCCAGTACTTC. Its protein is CASSIPGEETQYF.

The chain joins TRBV6-2 or TRBV6-3 to TRBJ2-3; D assignment may be TRBD1 or TRBD2 (7 bases each). The CDR3 totals 14 residues. V was pared by 5 bases and J by 4 bases, with 13 bases between. Germline lookup yields CDR1 MNHEY and CDR2 SVGEGT. The CDR3 DNA is TGTGCCAGCAGTCAGGGGGGGGCCCCAGATACGCAGTATTTT. Its protein product is CASSQGGAPDTQYF.

The chain uses TRBV20-1 and TRBJ2-7; D unclear. Trimming took 0 bases from V and 6 from J, leaving 6 bases between them. Per germline, CDR1 DFQATT and CDR2 SNEGSKA (reference sequence). There are 11 residues in the CDR3. The CDR3 region has the DNA TGCAGTGCTAGAGATCTAGGCGAGCAGTACTTC. Translated: CSARDLGEQYF.